This TCR beta chain comes out of a study of human T cells and chemical hapten exposure. Study summary: Alopecia areata, totalis or universalis was found in mostly female patients.

The V and J ends lost 3 bases and 4 bases, in that order; junction bases with no gene match: 6. CDR3 length equals 17 residues. TCRdb independently ran MiXCR on the RACE reads; one entry per CDR3 protein. This sample has around 300,000 distinct CDR3 sequences, with 6% to 8.5% found just once. Time point noted: patch test 1, 2 weeks after DPC sensitization. The treatment: therapeutic diphenylcyclopropenone sensitization with weekly scalp DPC. Every patch test was put on after a blood sample was taken. As concerns this clonotype: What it recognizes is unknown.

Points from the study as a whole: TCRs exceeding a frequency of 1 in 1000 stayed unchanged under DPC sensitization. As patch test score rose, PT1 expanded TCR counts tended to rise as well.

The V and J genes are TRBV12-3 or TRBV12-4 and TRBJ2-3; 14 bases line up with TRBD2. The source was whole blood, collected in connection with sensitization to the hapten diphenylcyclopropenone (DPC). This clonotype was obtained from a woman between 18 and 30 years old with alopecia areata. Some clones in this sample may be carry-over from other donors' samples. CDR3 in amino acids: CASSLTSGGARADTQYF. The CDR3 DNA is TGTGCCAGCAGTTTGACTAGCGGGGGGGCCCGGGCAGATACGCAGTATTTT.